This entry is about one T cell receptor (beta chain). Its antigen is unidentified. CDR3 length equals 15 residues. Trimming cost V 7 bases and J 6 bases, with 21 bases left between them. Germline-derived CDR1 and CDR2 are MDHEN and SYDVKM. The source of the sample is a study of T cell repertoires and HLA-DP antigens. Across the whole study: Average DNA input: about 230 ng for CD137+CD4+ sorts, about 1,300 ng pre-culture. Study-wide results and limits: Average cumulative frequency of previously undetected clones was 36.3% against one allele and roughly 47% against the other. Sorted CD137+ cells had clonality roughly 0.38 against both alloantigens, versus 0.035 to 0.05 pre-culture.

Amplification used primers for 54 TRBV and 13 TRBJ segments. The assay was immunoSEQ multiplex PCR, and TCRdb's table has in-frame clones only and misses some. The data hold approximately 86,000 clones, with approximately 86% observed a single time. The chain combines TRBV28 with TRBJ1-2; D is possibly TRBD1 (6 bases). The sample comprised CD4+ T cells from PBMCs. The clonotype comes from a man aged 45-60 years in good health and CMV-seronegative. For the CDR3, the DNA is TGTGCCAGCAACGAGGGAGGGGGGCGACGTAATGGCTACACCTTC. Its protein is CASNEGGGRRNGYTF.